This T cell receptor beta chain was obtained from a study of human T cells and chemical hapten exposure. Whole blood that had not been fractionated was the source of extracted total RNA. Worth noting for this clonotype: Its cognate antigen is unknown.

The CDR3 length is 15 residues. Trimming cost V 3 bases and J 4 bases; bases outside gene matches: 6. The germline V gene encodes CDR1 SNHLY and CDR2 FYNNEI. The library gave individual cDNA molecules unique molecular identifiers. TCRdb independently ran MiXCR on the 5' RACE reads; one entry per CDR3 protein. This repertoire shows roughly 81,000 distinct CDR3 sequences, 15% found once; its top ten account for under 7.5%. Study results and caveats: Once DPC sensitization occurred, TCRs above 1 in 1000 frequency showed no change.

The genes are TRBV2 and TRBJ1-2, with 9 bases that match TRBD1. The clonotype was recovered from a female donor in good health. The CDR3 DNA is TGTGCCAGCAGTGAGGGGACAGGGTATGGCTATGGCTACACCTTC. Amino acids: CASSEGTGYGYGYTF.